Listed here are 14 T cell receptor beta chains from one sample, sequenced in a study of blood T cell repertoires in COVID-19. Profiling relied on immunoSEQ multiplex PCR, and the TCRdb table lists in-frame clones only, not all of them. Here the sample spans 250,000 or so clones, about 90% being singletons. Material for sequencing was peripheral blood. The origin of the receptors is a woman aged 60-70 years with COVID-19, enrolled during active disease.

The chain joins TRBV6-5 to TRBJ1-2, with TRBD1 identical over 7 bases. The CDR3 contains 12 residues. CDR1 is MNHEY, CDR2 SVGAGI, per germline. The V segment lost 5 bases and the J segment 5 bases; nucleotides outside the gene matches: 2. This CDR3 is CASSQQGYGYTF. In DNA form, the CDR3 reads TGTGCCAGCAGTCAACAGGGGTATGGCTACACCTTC.

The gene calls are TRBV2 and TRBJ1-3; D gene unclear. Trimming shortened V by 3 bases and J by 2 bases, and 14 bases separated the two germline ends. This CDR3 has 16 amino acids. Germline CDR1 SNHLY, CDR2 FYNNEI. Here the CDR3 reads CASSEFPGRPGNTIYF. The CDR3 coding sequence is TGTGCCAGCAGTGAGTTTCCAGGAAGGCCTGGAAACACCATATATTTT.

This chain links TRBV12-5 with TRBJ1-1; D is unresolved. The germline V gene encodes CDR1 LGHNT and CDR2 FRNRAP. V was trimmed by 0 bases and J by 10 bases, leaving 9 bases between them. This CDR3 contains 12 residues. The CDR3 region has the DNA TGTGCTAGTGGTTTGGTACGGCGCGGAGCTTTCTTT. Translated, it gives CASGLVRRGAFF.

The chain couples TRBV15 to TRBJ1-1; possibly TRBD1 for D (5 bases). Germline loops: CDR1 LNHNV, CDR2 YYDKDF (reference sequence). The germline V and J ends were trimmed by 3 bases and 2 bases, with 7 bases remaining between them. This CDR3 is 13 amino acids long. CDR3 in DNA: TGTGCCACCAGCAGTACAGGTAACACTGAAGCTTTCTTT. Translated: CATSSTGNTEAFF.

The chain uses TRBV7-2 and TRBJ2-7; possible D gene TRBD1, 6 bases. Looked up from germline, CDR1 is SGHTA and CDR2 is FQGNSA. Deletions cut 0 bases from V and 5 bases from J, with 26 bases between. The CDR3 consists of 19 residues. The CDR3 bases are TGTGCCAGCAGCTTAGCCTATCGCTCCCGGAGGCAGGGGTCTCACGAGCAGTACTTC. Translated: CASSLAYRSRRQGSHEQYF.

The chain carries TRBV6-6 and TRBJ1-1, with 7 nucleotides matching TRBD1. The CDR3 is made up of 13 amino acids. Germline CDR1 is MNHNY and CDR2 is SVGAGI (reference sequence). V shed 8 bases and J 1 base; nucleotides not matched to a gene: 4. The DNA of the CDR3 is TGTGCCAGCGCCGGGACAGCGAACACTGAAGCTTTCTTT. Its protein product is CASAGTANTEAFF.

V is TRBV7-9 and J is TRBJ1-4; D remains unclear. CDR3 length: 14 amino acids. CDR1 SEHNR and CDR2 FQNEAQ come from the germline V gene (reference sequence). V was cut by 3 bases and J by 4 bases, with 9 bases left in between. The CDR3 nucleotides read TGTGCCAGCAGCTTCGGCGGAGGTAATGAAAAACTGTTTTTT. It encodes CASSFGGGNEKLFF.

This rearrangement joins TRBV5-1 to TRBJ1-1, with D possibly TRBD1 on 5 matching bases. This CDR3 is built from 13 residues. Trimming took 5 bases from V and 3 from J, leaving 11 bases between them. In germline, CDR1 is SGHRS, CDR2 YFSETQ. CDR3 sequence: CASRTDRDTEAFF. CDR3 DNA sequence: TGCGCCAGCAGGACAGACCGGGACACTGAAGCTTTCTTT. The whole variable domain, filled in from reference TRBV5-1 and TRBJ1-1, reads KAGVTQTPRYLIKTRGQQVTLSCSPISGHRSVSWYQQTPGQGLQFLFEYFSETQRNKGNFPGRFSGRQFSNSRSEMNVSTLELGDSALYLCASRTDRDTEAFFGQGTRLTVV.

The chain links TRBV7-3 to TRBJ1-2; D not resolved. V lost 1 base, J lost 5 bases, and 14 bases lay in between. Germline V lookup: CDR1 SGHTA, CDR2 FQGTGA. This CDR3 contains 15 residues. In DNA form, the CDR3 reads TGTGCCAGCAGCTTAAGGGGAGAGGGTCATTATGGCTACACCTTC. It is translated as CASSLRGEGHYGYTF.

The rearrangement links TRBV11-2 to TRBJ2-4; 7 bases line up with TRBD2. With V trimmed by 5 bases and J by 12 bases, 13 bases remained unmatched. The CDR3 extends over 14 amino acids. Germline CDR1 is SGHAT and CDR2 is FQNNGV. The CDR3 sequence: CASSALSGPTNQYF. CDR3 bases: TGTGCCAGCAGCGCCCTTAGCGGGCCGACTAATCAGTACTTC.

CDR3 loop: CASTSDPSGSPLHF. The CDR3 DNA is TGTGCCAGCACCTCCGATCCGTCGGGTTCACCCCTCCACTTT. J is TRBJ1-6 and V is TRBV6-5; D remains unclear. V dropped 7 bases and J dropped 9 bases, with 16 bases sitting between them. The CDR3 has 14 amino acids. Germline loops: CDR1 MNHEY, CDR2 SVGAGI.

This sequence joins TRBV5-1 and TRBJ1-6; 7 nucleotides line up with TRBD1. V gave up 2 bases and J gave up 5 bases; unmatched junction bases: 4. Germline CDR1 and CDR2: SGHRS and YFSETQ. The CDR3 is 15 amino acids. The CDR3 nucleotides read TGCGCCAGCAGCTTCTCGGGACAGAATAATTCACCCCTCCACTTT. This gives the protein CASSFSGQNNSPLHF.

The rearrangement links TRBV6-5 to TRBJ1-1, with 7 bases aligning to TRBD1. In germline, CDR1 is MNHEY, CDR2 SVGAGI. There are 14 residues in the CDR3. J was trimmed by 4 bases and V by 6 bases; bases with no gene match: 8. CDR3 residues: CASRRDSRGTEAFF. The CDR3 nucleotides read TGTGCCAGCAGGAGGGACAGTCGGGGCACTGAAGCTTTCTTT.

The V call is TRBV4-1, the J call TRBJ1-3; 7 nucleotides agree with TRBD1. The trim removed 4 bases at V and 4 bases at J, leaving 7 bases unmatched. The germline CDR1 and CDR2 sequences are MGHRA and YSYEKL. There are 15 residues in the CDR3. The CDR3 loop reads CASSLTTGRGNTIYF. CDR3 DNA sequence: TGCGCCAGCAGCCTCACGACAGGGAGAGGAAACACCATATATTTT.